This T cell receptor beta chain was captured in a study of tumor and adjacent non-tumor tissue in lung cancer (dated by TCRdb to 2016 to 2018). Describing the broader study: By cancer type, the cohort comprised approximately twelve adenocarcinoma patients, a couple of squamous cell carcinoma patients and 1 small cell lung cancer patient. Ages among the approximately 15 patients ranged from roughly 30 to 85 years, there were around 10 men and 5 women, and disease was at TNM stage I to III. In total, sequencing yielded 130,000,000 or so productive TCRbeta reads, which works out to an average of approximately 4 million reads per sample. The study compared bulk TCRbeta repertoires between lung tumor tissue and matched distant non-tumor lung tissue from some 14 lung cancer patients. TCRbeta CDR3 sequencing was performed on roughly 32 paired specimens, with one tumor sample and one normal lung sample collected per patient. General study outcomes and caveats: Peripheral blood was not sequenced, so blood TCRbeta repertoires were not examined in the lung cancer patients of the study. Neither the sequencing platform nor unique molecular identifiers are mentioned in the methods. The top 100 clones made up a significantly larger cumulative share of the repertoire in normal lung than in tumor tissue. The cohort had only about 14 patients, and the authors noted that larger samples and more detailed clinical data are needed. Significantly higher TCR diversity was found in younger patients, and higher tumor TCR diversity was associated with shorter overall and disease-free survival. TCR diversity (inverse Simpson) was significantly higher in tumor than in normal lung tissue (approximately 440 vs 150, P = 0.0075, Mann-Whitney U test).

Bulk unsorted tissue served as the source for RNA extraction, and RNA quality was assessed using a NanoDrop ND-1000 and an Agilent 2100. Distant non-tumor tissue taken more than 3 cm from the tumor edge was used as the normal lung sample. Newly diagnosed lung cancer patients without prior chemotherapy who had been admitted for thoracic surgery in China between August and November 2014 were enrolled as donors. The study excluded patients who had received radiotherapy or chemotherapy before or who had another cancer at the same time. Pieces of surgical tissue measuring about 1-2.1 cm3 were kept in RNAlater solution and stored at -80 degrees C until use. The library was obtained by multiplex PCR. The instrument was an Illumina HiSeq 2500. TCRbeta libraries were built by three rounds of nested PCR using primers (Table S4), following protocols modified from ARM-PCR. Before sequencing, PCR products of 200-500 bp were excised from the gel and purified with the QIAquick gel extraction kit. The published analysis was carried out like this. Trimmomatic was used to clean the reads, FLASH was used to merge the reads into complete CDR3 sequences, and MiTCR was used to assign the reads to V(D)J germline segments. Clonal diversity was calculated as the inverse Simpson's index using VDJtools. In-frame sequences lacking a premature stop codon were counted as productive reads. The raw public data were reprocessed by TCRdb itself: fastp quality trimming at Q25, MiXCR clonotype calling, in-frame beta chains only. Here each entry gathers all rows of one CDR3 protein and keeps the most common genes and DNA. Here the V and J calls rest on TCRdb's processing, not on the authors' analysis. The sample table shows about 67,000 distinct CDR3 sequences, and more than 75% are seen once. Together, the top ten hold 35% to 55% of the sample.

Of note for this clonotype: Its recognized antigen is unknown. Because it lacks the conserved phenylalanine or tryptophan at the end, this CDR3 is likely a read error. The DNA is omitted, as the CDR3 cannot be located on it reliably, and the CDR3 follows TCRdb's listing.

The CDR3 is made up of 16 amino acids, end residues included. CDR1 and CDR2, per the germline V gene (reference sequence), are LNHDA and SQIVND. Sequencing was done on a sample of distant non-tumor lung tissue. This receptor was taken from a man in his sixties with non-small cell lung cancer. This chain joins TRBV19 to TRBJ2-3. CDR3 loop: CASKGYSDGNTDTQYY.